The 7 T cell receptor beta chains given below trace back to one sample, sequenced in a study of Graves' ophthalmopathy and Graves' hyperthyroidism. RNA transcripts were the source from which TCR beta CDR3 regions were amplified. A first-round RT-PCR used HTBI primers, followed by a second-round multiplex PCR. MiXCR, run by TCRdb on the multiplex PCR reads, gives a single entry per CDR3 protein. The table shows about 370,000 distinct CDR3 sequences, with roughly 18% occurring only once. The source material was peripheral blood. Every receptor here comes from a young woman with Graves' ophthalmopathy.

There are many counts of this clonotype. The chain has TRBV15 and TRBJ2-3, with 10 bases identical to TRBD2. Germline CDR1 LNHNV, CDR2 YYDKDF (reference sequence). The CDR3 length is 17 residues. Trimming removed 1 base from V and 3 bases from J; junction bases left unmatched: 7. CDR3: CATSRVPSGGATDTQYF. CDR3 DNA: TGTGCCACCAGCAGAGTCCCCAGCGGGGGGGCAACAGATACGCAGTATTTT.

This clonotype was observed many times. The chain combines TRBV20-1 with TRBJ1-5; 7 nucleotides agree with TRBD1. The CDR3 is made up of 13 amino acids. The V segment lost 1 base and the J segment 6 bases; nucleotides outside the gene matches: 3. CDR1 is DFQATT, CDR2 SNEGSKA, per germline (reference sequence). CDR3 region: CSARGQGTQPQHF. CDR3 DNA: TGCAGTGCTAGAGGACAGGGCACTCAGCCCCAGCATTTT.

This clonotype was recorded at least ten times. This chain links TRBV6-1 with TRBJ2-2; a weak D match, TRBD1 (5 bases). CDR3 length: 15 residues. Deletions cut 7 bases from V and 4 bases from J, with 16 bases between. Germline V CDR1 and CDR2: MNHNS, SASEGT. CDR3 nucleotide sequence: TGTGCCAGCACTAATGGGCAGGGTGCCACCGGGGAGCTGTTTTTT. This sequence encodes CASTNGQGATGELFF.

Many counts were recorded for this clonotype. This chain connects TRBV18 to TRBJ2-7; D gene ambiguous. Per germline, CDR1 KGHSH and CDR2 LQKENI. This CDR3 has 13 residues. The V and J ends lost 2 bases and 7 bases respectively, with 12 bases between them. The DNA for the CDR3 is TGTGCCAGCTCACCAGGGCAGTCCCTGGAGCAGTACTTC. Amino acid sequence: CASSPGQSLEQYF.

In this sample, this clonotype turned up many times. J is TRBJ1-1 and V is TRBV19; D is perhaps TRBD1 (6 bases). V lost 10 bases and J 4 bases, leaving 13 bases between the germline ends. The CDR3 runs 12 residues. Germline lookup yields CDR1 LNHDA and CDR2 SQIVND (reference sequence). The CDR3 reads CATSGVFTEAFF. CDR3 bases: TGTGCCACTTCAGGGGTGTTCACTGAAGCTTTCTTT.

This clonotype has at least ten counts. The rearrangement uses TRBV13 and TRBJ2-7, with D possibly being TRBD2 (6 bases). Germline lookup yields CDR1 PRHDT and CDR2 FYEKMQ (reference sequence). The CDR3 runs 14 residues. The V gene lost 5 bases and the J gene lost 1 base, with 12 bases spanning the gap. CDR3 in amino acids: CASSPRRGSYEQYF. DNA for the CDR3: TGTGCCAGCAGCCCGAGGAGGGGTTCCTACGAGCAGTACTTC.

This clonotype appeared many times. The rearrangement links TRBV20-1 to TRBJ2-5; TRBD1 matches 8 bases. The CDR3 has 16 residues. Trimming removed 3 bases from V and 0 bases from J; junction bases left unmatched: 9. CDR1 and CDR2 (germline): DFQATT, SNEGSKA (reference sequence). For the CDR3, the DNA is TGCAGTGCTAGCGGGACAGGAGACGAGTACCAAGAGACCCAGTACTTC. Protein sequence: CSASGTGDEYQETQYF.